The source of this T cell receptor beta chain is a study of T-cell reconstitution after alpha-beta-depleted transplantation in children. CDR3 length equals 14 residues. Unmatched junction bases numbered 5, after V lost 5 bases and J lost 6 bases. Germline V gives CDR1 LNHDA, CDR2 SQIVND (reference sequence). Study-wide results and caveats: One year post-transplant, T-cell counts and diversity were largely derived from T cells produced anew. Day-60 TCRbeta diversity that was high in some patients was derived from surviving recipient T cells and thymic progenitors. Several hundred expanded graft clones reportedly gave rise to the alpha-beta T cells present about two months after transplant.

The sample holds many counts of this clonotype. Its target is not known. The TCRbeta library incorporated unique molecular identifiers. MiXCR, applied by TCRdb to the PCR reads, yields one record per CDR3 protein. The sample lists hundreds of thousands of distinct CDR3 sequences, around 12% occurring once. The sample consisted of PBMCs, taken before TCRalphabeta/CD19-depleted stem cell transplant. The genes are TRBV19 and TRBJ2-7, with 12 nucleotides matching TRBD2. The origin of this receptor is a girl aged 2-10 years with congenital amegakaryocytic thrombocytopenia, due to receive a stem cell transplant. Here the CDR3 DNA reads TGTGCCAGTAGTCCCAAGACTAGCGGGAGCGAGCAGTACTTC. Its protein is CASSPKTSGSEQYF.